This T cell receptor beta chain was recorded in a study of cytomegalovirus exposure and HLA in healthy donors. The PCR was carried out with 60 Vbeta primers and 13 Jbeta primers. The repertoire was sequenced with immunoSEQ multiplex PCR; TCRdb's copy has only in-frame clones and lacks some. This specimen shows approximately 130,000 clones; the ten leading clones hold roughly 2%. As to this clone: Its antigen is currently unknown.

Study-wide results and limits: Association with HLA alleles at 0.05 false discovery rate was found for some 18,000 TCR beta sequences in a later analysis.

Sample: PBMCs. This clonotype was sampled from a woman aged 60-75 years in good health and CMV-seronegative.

CDR3 bases: TGTGCCAGCAGCTTAGTAGCGCAAGTTGACAATGAGCAGTTCTTC. This encodes CASSLVAQVDNEQFF. The V gene is TRBV7-2, the J gene TRBJ2-1; the D gene is possibly TRBD2 (5 bases). Germline assignment: CDR1 SGHTA and CDR2 FQGNSA. This CDR3 has 15 residues. V gave up 1 base and J gave up 5 bases, with 12 bases separating them.